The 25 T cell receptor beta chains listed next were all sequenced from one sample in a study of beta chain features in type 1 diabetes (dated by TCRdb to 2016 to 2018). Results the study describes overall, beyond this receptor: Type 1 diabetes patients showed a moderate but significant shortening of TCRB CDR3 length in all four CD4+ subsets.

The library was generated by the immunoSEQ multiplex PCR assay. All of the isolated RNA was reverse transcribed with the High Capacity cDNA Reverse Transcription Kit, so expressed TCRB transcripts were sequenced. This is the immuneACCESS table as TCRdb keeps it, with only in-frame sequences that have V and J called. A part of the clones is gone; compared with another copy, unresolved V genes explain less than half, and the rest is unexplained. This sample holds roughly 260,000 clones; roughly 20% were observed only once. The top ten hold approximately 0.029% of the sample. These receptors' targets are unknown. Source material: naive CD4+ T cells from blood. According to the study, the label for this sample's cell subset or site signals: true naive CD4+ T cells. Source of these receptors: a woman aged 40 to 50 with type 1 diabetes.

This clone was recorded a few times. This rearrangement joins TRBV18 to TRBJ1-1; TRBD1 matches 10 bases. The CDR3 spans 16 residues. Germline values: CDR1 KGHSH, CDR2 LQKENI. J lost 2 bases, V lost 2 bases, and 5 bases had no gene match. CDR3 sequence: CASSPTRQGANTEAFF. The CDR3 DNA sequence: TGTGCCAGCTCACCAACGCGACAGGGGGCAAACACTGAAGCTTTCTTT.

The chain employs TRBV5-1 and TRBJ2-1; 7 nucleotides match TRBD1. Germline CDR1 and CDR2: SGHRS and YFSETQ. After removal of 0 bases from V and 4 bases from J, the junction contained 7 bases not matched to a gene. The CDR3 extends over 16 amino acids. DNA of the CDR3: TGCGCCAGCAGCTTGGTGGTGACAGGGCCTTACAATGAGCAGTTCTTC. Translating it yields CASSLVVTGPYNEQFF.

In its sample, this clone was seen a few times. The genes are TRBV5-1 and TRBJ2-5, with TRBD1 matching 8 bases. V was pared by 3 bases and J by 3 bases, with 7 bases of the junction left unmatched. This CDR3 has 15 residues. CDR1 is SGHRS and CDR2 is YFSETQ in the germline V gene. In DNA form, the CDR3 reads TGCGCCAGCAGCTACTTGACGGGACAGGAAGAGACCCAGTACTTC. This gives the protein CASSYLTGQEETQYF.

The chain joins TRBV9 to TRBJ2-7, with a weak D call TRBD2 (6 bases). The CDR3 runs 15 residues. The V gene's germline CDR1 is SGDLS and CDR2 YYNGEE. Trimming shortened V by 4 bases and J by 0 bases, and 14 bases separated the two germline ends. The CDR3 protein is CASSPDSGPSYEQYF. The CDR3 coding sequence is TGTGCCAGCAGCCCTGACAGCGGGCCCTCCTACGAGCAGTACTTC.

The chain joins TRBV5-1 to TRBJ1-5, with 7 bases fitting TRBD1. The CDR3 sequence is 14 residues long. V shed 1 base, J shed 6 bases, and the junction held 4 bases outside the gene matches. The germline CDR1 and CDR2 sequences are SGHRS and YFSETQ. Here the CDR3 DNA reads TGCGCCAGCAGCTTGTATCAGGGGGTTCAGCCCCAGCATTTT. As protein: CASSLYQGVQPQHF.

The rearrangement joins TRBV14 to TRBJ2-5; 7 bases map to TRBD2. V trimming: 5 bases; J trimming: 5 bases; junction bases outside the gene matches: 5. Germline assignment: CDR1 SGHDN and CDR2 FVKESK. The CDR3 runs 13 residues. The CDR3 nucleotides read TGTGCCAGCAGCTGGGGGGGTCCGGAGACCCAGTACTTC. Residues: CASSWGGPETQYF.

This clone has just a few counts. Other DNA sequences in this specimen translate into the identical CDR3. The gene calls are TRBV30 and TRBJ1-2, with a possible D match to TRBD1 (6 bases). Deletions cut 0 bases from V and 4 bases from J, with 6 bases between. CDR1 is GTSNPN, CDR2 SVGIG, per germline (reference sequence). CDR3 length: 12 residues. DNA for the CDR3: TGTGCCTGGAGTGTAGGGGGCTATGGCTACACCTTC. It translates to CAWSVGGYGYTF.

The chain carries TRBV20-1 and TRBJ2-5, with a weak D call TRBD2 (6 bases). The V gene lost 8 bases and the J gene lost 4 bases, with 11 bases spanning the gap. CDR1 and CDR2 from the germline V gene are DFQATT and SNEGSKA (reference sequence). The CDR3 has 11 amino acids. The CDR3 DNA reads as TGCAGTTCGACTAGTGGAGAGACCCAGTACTTC. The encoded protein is CSSTSGETQYF.

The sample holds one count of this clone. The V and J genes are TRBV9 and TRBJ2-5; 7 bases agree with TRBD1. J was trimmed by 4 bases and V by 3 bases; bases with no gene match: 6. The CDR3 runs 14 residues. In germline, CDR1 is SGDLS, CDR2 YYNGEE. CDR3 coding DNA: TGTGCCAGCAGCGGCAGGGACAGCCGAGAGACCCAGTACTTC. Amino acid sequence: CASSGRDSRETQYF. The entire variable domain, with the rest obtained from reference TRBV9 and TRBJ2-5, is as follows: DSGVTQTPKHLITATGQRVTLRCSPRSGDLSVYWYQQSLDQGLQFLIQYYNGEERAKGNILERFSAQQFPDLHSELNLSSLELGDSALYFCASSGRDSRETQYFGPGTRLLVL.

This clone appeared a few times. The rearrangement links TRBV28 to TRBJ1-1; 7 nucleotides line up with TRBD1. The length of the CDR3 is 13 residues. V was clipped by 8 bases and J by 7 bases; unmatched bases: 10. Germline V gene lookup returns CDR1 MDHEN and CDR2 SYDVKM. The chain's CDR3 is CASRSGGTNEAFF. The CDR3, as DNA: TGTGCCAGCCGGTCAGGGGGAACAAATGAAGCTTTCTTT. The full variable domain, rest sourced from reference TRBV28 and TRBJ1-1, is DVKVTQSSRYLVKRTGEKVFLECVQDMDHENMFWYRQDPGLGLRLIYFSYDVKMKEKGDIPEGYSVSREKKERFSLILESASTNQTSMYLCASRSGGTNEAFFGQGTRLTVV.

The DNA for the CDR3 is TGCAGCGCGGAACAGGGCCAAGAGACCCAGTACTTC. Its protein is CSAEQGQETQYF. J is TRBJ2-5 and V is TRBV29-1, with D possibly matching TRBD1 (6 bases). The germline gives CDR1 SQVTM, CDR2 ANQGSEA. This CDR3 is built from 12 residues. V lost 7 bases to trimming and J lost 1 base, with 10 bases between them.

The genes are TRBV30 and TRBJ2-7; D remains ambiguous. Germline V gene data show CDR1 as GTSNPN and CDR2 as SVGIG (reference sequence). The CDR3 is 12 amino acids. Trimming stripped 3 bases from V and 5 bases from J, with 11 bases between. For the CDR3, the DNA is TGTGCCTGGAGAAATCGTATTAACGAGCAGTACTTC. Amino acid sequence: CAWRNRINEQYF.

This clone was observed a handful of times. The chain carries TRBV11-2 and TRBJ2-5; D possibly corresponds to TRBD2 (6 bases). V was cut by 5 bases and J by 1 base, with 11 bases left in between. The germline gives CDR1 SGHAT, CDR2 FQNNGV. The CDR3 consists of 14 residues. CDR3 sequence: CASSHTSSQETQYF. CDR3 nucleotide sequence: TGTGCCAGCAGCCATACTAGCTCCCAAGAGACCCAGTACTTC.

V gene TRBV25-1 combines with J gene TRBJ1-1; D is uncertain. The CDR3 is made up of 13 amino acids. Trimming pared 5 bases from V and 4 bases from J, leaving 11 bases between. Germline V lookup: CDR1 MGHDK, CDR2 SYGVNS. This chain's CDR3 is CASSRDGGTEAFF. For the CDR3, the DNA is TGTGCCAGCAGTAGAGACGGCGGCACTGAAGCTTTCTTT.

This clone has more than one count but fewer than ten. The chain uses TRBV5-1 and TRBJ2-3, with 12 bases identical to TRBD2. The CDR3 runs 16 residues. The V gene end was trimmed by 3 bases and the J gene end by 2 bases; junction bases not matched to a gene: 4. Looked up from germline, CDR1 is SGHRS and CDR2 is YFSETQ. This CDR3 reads CASSSGLAGPTDTQYF. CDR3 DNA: TGCGCCAGCAGCTCCGGACTAGCGGGACCCACAGATACGCAGTATTTT.

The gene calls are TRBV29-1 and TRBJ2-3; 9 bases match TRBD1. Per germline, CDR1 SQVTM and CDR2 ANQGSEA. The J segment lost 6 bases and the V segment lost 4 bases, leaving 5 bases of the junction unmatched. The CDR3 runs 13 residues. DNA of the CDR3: TGCAGCGTTGGAAACAGGGGGCGGGATACGCAGTATTTT. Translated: CSVGNRGRDTQYF.

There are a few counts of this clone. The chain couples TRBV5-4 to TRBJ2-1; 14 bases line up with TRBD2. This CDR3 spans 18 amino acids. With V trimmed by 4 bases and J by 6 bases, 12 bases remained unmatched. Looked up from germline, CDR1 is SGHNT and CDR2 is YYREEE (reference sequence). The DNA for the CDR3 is TGTGCCAGCAGCCCCGGGACTAGCGGGAGAATGCCGGGCAATGAGCAGTTCTTC. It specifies CASSPGTSGRMPGNEQFF.

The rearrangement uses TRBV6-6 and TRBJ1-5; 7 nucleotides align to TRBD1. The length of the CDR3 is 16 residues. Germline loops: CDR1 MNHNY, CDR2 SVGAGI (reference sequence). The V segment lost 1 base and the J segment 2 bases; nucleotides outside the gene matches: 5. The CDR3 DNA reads TGTGCCAGCAGTTACTTGGAGGGGGCCGGCAATCAGCCCCAGCATTTT. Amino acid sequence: CASSYLEGAGNQPQHF.

The DNA for the CDR3 is TGCGCCAGCAGCCAAGATCGGGTCCGAATGGGAGCTTTCTTT. Its protein product is CASSQDRVRMGAFF. The chain joins TRBV4-3 to TRBJ1-1; D is unclear. The CDR3 loop spans 14 amino acids. V was trimmed by 0 bases and J by 10 bases, leaving 15 bases between them. Germline V lookup: CDR1 LGHNA, CDR2 YSLEER.

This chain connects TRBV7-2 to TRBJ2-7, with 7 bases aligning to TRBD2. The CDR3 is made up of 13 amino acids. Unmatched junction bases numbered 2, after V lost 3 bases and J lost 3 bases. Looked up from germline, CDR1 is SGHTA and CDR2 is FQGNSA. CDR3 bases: TGTGCCAGCAGCTTGGAGCGGGACTACGAGCAGTACTTC. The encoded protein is CASSLERDYEQYF.

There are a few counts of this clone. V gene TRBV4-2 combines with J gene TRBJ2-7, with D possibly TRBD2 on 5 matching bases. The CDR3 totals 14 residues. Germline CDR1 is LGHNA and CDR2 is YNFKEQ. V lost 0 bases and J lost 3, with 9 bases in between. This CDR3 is CASSQDYGDYEQYF. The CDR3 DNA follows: TGTGCCAGCAGCCAAGATTACGGGGACTACGAGCAGTACTTC.

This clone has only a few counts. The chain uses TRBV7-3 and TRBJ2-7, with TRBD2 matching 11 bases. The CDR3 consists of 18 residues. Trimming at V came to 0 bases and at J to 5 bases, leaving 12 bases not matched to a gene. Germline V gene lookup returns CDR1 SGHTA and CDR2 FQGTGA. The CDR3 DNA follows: TGTGCCAGCAGCTTAACGGCACCACTAGCGGGAGTGTTCCACGAGCAGTACTTC. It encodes CASSLTAPLAGVFHEQYF.

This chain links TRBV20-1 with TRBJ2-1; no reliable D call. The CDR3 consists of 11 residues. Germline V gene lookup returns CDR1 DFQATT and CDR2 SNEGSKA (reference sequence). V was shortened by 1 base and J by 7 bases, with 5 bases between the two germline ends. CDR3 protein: CSARASNEQFF. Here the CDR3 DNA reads TGCAGTGCTAGAGCTTCGAATGAGCAGTTCTTC.

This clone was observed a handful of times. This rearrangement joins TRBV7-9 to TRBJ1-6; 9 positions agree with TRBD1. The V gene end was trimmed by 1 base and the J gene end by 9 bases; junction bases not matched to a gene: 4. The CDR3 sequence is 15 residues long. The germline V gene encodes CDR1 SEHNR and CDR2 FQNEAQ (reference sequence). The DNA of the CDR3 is TGTGCCAGCAGCTTAGAAGGGACAGGGATTTCACCCCTCCACTTT. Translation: CASSLEGTGISPLHF.

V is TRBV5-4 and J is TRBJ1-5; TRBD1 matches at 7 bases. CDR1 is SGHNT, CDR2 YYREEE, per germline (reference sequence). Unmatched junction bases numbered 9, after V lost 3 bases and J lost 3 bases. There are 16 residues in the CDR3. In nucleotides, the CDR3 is TGTGCCAGCAGCTCTGGAGGGGGACAGAACAATCAGCCCCAGCATTTT. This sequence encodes CASSSGGGQNNQPQHF.